This T cell receptor (beta chain) was captured by sequencing in a study of blood T cell repertoires in COVID-19. In the authors' methods: Estimates of nucleated cell counts were drawn from the amplification of reference gene primers. The repertoire was sequenced with immunoSEQ multiplex PCR; TCRdb's copy has only in-frame clones and lacks some. Clone size and the V and J calls come from that table; the DNA yielded D and trimming. This repertoire shows fewer than 600,000 clones, over 75% found once; its top ten account for 1.5% to 2%. The V and J ends lost 3 bases and 5 bases, in that order; junction bases with no gene match: 7. From germline, CDR1 is MNHEY and CDR2 SMNVEV (reference sequence). This CDR3 is 16 amino acids long.

The rearrangement joins TRBV27 to TRBJ2-2; 9 nucleotides match TRBD2. The sequence came from a woman aged 40 to 49 who had recovered from COVID-19. Material for sequencing was PBMCs or T cells enriched from blood (not recorded which). CDR3 DNA sequence: TGTGCCAGCAGTTTGATAGCGGGAGCTGGAACCGGGGAGCTGTTTTTT. Translation: CASSLIAGAGTGELFF.